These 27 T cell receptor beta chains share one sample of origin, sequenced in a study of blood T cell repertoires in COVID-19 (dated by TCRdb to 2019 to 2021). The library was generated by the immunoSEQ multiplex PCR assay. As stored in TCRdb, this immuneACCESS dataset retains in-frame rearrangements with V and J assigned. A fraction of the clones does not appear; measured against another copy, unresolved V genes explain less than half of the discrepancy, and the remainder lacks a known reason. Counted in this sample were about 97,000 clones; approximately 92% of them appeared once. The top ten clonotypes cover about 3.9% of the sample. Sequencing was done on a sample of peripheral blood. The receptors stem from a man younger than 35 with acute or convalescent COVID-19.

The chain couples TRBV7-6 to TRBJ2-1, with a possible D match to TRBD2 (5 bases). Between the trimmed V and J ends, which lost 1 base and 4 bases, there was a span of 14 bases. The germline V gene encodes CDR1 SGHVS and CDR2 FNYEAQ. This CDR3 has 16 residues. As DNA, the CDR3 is TGTGCCAGCAGCTTAGTTGTGAGGGCCGGATACAATGAGCAGTTCTTC. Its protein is CASSLVVRAGYNEQFF.

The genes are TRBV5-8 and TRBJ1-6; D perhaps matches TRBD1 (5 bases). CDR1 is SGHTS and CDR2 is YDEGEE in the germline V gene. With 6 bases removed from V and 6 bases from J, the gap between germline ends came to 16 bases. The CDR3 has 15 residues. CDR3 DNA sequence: TGTGCCAGCAAGTCTTTGGGCCAGGGTAATTCACCCCTCCACTTT. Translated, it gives CASKSLGQGNSPLHF.

The CDR3 nucleotides read TGTGCCAGCAGTCTCGACAGTCTGAACACTGAAGCTTTCTTT. Protein product: CASSLDSLNTEAFF. The chain carries TRBV27 and TRBJ1-1; tentatively, D is TRBD1 (5 bases). The CDR3 has 14 residues. Looked up from germline, CDR1 is MNHEY and CDR2 is SMNVEV (reference sequence). The ends were cut back, 5 bases at V and 0 bases at J, with 10 bases in the middle.

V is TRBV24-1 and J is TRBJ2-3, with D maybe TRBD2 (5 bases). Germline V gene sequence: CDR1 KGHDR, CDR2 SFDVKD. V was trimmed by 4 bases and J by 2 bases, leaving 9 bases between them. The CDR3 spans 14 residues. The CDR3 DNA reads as TGTGCCACCAGTGAATCGGACTTCACAGATACGCAGTATTTT. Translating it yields CATSESDFTDTQYF.

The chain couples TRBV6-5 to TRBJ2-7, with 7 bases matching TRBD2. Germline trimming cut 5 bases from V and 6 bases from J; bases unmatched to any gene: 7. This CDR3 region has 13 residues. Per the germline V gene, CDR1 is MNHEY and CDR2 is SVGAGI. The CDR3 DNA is TGTGCCAGCAGTCATGGGGGGGTAAGCGAGCAGTACTTC. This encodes CASSHGGVSEQYF.

CDR3 sequence (DNA): TGTGCCACCCGGGATCAGGGGGACACTGAAGCTTTCTTT. Encoded protein: CATRDQGDTEAFF. The V call is TRBV6-5, the J call TRBJ1-1; 7 nucleotides agree with TRBD1. The ends lost 10 bases at V and 3 bases at J; junction bases unmatched: 8. The germline V gene encodes CDR1 MNHEY and CDR2 SVGAGI. This CDR3 comprises 13 residues.

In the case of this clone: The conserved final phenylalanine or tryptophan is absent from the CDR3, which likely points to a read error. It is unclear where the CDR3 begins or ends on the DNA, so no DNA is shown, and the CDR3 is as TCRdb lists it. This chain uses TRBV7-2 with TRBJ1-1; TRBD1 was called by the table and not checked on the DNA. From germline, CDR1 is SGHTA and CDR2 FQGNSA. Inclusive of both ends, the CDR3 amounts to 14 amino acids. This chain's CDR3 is CASSLAISRQVARL.

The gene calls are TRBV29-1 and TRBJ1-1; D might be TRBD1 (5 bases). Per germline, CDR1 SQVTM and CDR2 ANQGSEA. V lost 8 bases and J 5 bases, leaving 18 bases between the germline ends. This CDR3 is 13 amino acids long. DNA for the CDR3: TGCAGCCCGACGGGACTGACCGCGACTGAAGCTTTCTTT. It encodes CSPTGLTATEAFF.

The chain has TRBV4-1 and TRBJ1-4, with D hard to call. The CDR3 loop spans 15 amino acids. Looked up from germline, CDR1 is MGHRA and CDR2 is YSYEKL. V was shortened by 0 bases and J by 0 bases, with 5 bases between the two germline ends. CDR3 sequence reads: CASSQDPTTNEKLFF. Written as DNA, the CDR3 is TGCGCCAGCAGCCAAGATCCAACAACTAATGAAAAACTGTTTTTT.

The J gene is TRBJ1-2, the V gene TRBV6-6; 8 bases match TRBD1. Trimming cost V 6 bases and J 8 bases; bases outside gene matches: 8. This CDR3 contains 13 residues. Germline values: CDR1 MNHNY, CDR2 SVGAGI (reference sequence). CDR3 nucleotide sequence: TGTGCCAGCAGAGACCAGGGGGCCTTAGGCTACACCTTC. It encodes CASRDQGALGYTF.

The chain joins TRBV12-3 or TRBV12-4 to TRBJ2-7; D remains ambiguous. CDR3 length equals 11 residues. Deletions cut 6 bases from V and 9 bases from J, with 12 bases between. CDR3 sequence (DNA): TGTGCCAGCAGGAGAACGGGTTTGCAGTACTTC. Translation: CASRRTGLQYF.

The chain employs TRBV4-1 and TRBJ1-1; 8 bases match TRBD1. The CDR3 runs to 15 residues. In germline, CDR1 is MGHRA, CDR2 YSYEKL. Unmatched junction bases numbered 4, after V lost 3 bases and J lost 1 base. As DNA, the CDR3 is TGCGCCAGCAGCCAGGCCGGGACAGGGAACACTGAAGCTTTCTTT. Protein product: CASSQAGTGNTEAFF.

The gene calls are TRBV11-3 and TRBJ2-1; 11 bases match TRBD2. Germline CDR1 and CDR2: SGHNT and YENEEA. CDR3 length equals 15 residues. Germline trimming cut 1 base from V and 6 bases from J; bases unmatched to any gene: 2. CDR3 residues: CASSLVTSGGNEQFF. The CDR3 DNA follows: TGTGCCAGCAGCTTAGTAACTAGCGGGGGCAATGAGCAGTTCTTC.

The CDR3 sequence: CASSYPGLPQFF. Written as DNA, the CDR3 is TGTGCCAGCAGTTACCCGGGACTCCCACAGTTCTTC. The J gene is TRBJ2-1, the V gene TRBV6-5, with TRBD2 as a possible D gene (6 bases). CDR3 length: 12 residues. Trimming took 2 bases from V and 13 from J, leaving 12 bases between them. The germline CDR1 and CDR2 sequences are MNHEY and SVGAGI.

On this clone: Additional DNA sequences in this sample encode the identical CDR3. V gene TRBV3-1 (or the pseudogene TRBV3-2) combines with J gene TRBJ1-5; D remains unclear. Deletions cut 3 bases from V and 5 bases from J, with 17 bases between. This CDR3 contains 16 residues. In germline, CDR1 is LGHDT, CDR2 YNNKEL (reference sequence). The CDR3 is CASSQDRRGRDQPQHF. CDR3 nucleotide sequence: TGTGCCAGCAGCCAGGATAGAAGAGGGCGGGATCAGCCCCAGCATTTT.

The CDR3 loop is CASSSGINGANVLTF. The CDR3 DNA follows: TGTGCCAGCAGTTCAGGGATTAATGGGGCCAACGTCCTGACTTTC. V and J are TRBV6-2 or TRBV6-3 and TRBJ2-6; possibly TRBD1 for D (5 bases). CDR1 MNHEY and CDR2 SVGEGT come from the germline V gene. V was clipped by 4 bases and J by 3 bases, with 10 bases between them. The CDR3 extends over 15 amino acids.

This chain's CDR3 is CASSYRRDLNTEAFF. The CDR3 DNA follows: TGTGCCAGCAGTTACCGCCGAGATCTGAACACTGAAGCTTTCTTT. The J gene is TRBJ1-1, the V gene TRBV6-5; the D is unclear. Germline V gene lookup returns CDR1 MNHEY and CDR2 SVGAGI. The CDR3 has 15 amino acids. V was trimmed by 2 bases and J by 0 bases, leaving 10 bases between them.

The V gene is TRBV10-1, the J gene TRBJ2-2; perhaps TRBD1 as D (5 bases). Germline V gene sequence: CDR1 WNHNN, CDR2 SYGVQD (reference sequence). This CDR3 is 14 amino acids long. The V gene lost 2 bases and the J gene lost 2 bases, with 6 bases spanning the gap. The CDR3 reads CASSETGNTGELFF. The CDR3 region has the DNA TGCGCCAGCAGTGAGACAGGCAACACCGGGGAGCTGTTTTTT.

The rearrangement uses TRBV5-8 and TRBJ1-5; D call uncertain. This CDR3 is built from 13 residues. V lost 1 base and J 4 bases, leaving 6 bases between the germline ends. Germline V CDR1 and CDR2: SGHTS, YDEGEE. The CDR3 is CASSLQMNQPQHF. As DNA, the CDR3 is TGTGCCAGCAGCTTGCAAATGAATCAGCCCCAGCATTTT.

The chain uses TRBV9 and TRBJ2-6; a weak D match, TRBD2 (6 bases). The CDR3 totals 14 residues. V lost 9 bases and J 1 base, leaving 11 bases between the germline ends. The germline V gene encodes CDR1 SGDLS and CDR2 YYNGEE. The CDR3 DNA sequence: TGTGCCACAGGGAGGTATTCTGGGGCCAACGTCCTGACTTTC. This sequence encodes CATGRYSGANVLTF.

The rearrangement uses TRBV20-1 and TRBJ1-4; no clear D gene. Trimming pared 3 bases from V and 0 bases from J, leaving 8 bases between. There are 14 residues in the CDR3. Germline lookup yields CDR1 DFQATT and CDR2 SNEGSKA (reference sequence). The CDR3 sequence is CSASLVTTNEKLFF. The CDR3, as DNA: TGCAGTGCTAGTCTAGTTACAACTAATGAAAAACTGTTTTTT.

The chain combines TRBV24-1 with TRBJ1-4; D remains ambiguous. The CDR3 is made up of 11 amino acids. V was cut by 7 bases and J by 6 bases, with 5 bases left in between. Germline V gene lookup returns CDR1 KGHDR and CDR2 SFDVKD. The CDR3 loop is CATRSDEKLFF. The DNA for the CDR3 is TGTGCCACCAGGTCTGATGAAAAACTGTTTTTT.

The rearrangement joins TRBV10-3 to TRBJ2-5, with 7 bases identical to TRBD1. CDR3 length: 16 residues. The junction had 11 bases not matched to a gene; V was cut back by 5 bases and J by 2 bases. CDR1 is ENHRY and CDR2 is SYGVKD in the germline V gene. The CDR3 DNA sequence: TGTGCCATCAGTTTTTGCCCTGGGGGACAGCAAGAGACCCAGTACTTC. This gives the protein CAISFCPGGQQETQYF.

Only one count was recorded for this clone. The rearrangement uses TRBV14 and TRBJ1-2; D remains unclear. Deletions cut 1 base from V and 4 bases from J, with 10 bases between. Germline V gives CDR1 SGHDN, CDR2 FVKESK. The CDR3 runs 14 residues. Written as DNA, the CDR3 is TGTGCCAGCAGCCAAGTAGCCTCTGGCTATGGCTACACCTTC. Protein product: CASSQVASGYGYTF. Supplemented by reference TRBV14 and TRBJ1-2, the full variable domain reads EAGVTQFPSHSVIEKGQTVTLRCDPISGHDNLYWYRRVMGKEIKFLLHFVKESKQDESGMPNNRFLAERTGGTYSTLKVQPAELEDSGVYFCASSQVASGYGYTFGSGTRLTVV.

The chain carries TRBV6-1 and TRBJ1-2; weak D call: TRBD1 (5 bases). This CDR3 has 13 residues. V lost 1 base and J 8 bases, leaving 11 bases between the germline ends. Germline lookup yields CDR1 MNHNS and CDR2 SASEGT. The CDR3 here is CASSEVTGYGYTF. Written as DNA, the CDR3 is TGTGCCAGCAGTGAAGTTACAGGTTACGGCTACACCTTC.

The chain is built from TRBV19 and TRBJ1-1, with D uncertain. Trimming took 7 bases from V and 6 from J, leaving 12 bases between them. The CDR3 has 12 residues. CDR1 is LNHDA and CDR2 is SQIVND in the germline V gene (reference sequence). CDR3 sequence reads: CASTLPGPEAFF. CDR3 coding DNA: TGTGCCAGTACTTTACCGGGTCCTGAAGCTTTCTTT.

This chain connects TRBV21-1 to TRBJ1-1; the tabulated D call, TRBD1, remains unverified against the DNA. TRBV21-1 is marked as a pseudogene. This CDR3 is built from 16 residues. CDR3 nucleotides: TGTGCCAGCAGCAAAGCGCTAACAGGGGAATCGACTGAAGCTTTCTTT. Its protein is CASSKALTGESTEAFF.